This T cell receptor beta chain was obtained from a study of T cells in narcolepsy. Sequencing was performed with immunoSEQ multiplex PCR; in TCRdb, only in-frame clones are kept and a portion is missing. Of about 35,000 clones listed, around 84% are singletons. The CDR3 covers 12 residues. The germline V and J ends were trimmed by 4 bases and 3 bases, with 3 bases remaining between them. CDR1 and CDR2 from the germline V gene are KGHSH and LQKENI. This sequence originates from a human donor in good health. Sequencing was carried out using memory (CD45RA-) CD4+ T cells from blood. This chain connects TRBV18 to TRBJ2-2, with D unresolved. CDR3 nucleotides: TGTGCCAGCTCACAGGACACCGGGGAGCTGTTTTTT. It is translated as CASSQDTGELFF.